This T cell receptor beta chain was retrieved from a study of cytomegalovirus exposure and HLA in healthy donors (dated by TCRdb to about 2017). General notes on the study: An earlier analysis of approximately 640 of the donors reported about 250 Gb of sequence data and roughly 100 million unique TCR beta sequences from about 179 million T cells. Roughly five DR-DQ haplotypes were handled as single units for association and clustering, since linkage in the cohort was strong. The study profiled the T cell repertoires of hundreds of subjects by immunosequencing and related them to cytomegalovirus serostatus. High-throughput TCR immunosequencing, statistical association of individual TCRs with disease status, and machine learning were combined to predict cytomegalovirus infection status. A later analysis re-examined previously published TCR beta repertoires from 500 to 700 donors and added high-resolution HLA genotyping to investigate patterns of TCR occurrence. Genome-wide SNP genotypes for about 65% of the roughly 700 donors were used in a later genetic analysis, which treated that subset as a discovery cohort. In the later analysis, no new phenotypic data were used to find candidate immune exposures; instead, reliance was placed on TCR beta sequences and their occurrence across donors. About 310 gigabases of sequencing data and 70 million to 85 million unique TCR sequences were included in an early release covering around 650 HLA-typed donors. Besides the first cohort of roughly 660 subjects, a separate validation cohort made up of some 110 different subjects was used. Among 398 genotyped donors of the cohort, an average of approximately 240,000 unique TCR beta nucleotide sequences was sequenced per donor, of which about 18% were non-productive. Every repertoire in the discovery cohort had been generated on one and the same sequencing platform. The number of donors typed differed by locus, with roughly 629-640 for A, B, C, DRB1 and DQB1, around 500 for DQA1, 600 to 610 for DPA1, and around 430 for DPB1. The genetic ancestry cluster associated with self-reported Caucasian donors included 81% of the roughly 360 genotyped donors. An earlier analysis of some 500 of the donors used high-throughput TCR beta sequencing to judge whether each TCR beta V gene segment behaved as functional or pseudogenic. HLA typing covered class I and class II loci at four-digit resolution. Donor age, sex, ethnicity and CMV serostatus were compiled alongside the repertoire data. The aim of the study was to test whether cataloging public T cell receptors could identify signatures of past pathogen exposure.

Library generation was performed with the immunoSEQ multiplex PCR assay. For the multiplex PCR, a mixture combining 60 forward primers for TCR Vbeta segments and 13 reverse primers for TCR Jbeta segments was used. The CDR3 region of rearranged TCR beta genes was amplified from genomic DNA with a multiplex PCR assay. The Illumina HiSeq System was used to sequence the amplified TCR beta libraries as 87-base-pair reads. As for the original processing: Across the roughly 670 repertoires, a later analysis counted approximately 75 million unique TCR beta chains, roughly 11 million of which were shared by at least two donors. Raw reads were error-corrected and collapsed into unique sequences by a nearest-neighbor algorithm in which closely related sequences were merged to remove PCR and sequencing errors. Alignment of CDR3 sequences to IMGT reference sequences was used to assign V, D and J gene segments. For a sequence to be retained, a match of at least six nucleotides to both a V gene segment and a J gene segment was required. A rearrangement was called productive if the CDR3 had no stop codons and remained in frame with V and J, and every other rearrangement was called non-productive. CDR3 was defined according to IMGT convention as the region running from the second conserved V-encoded cysteine to the conserved J-encoded phenylalanine. The earlier analysis of some 540 of the donors excluded any sequence lacking an unambiguous match to a single V gene segment. An earlier analysis of about 590 of the donors classified V segments as functional when productive rearrangements were above 56.7% and as segregating when the standard deviation between donors was above 5%. A statistical classification framework was developed to diagnose cytomegalovirus status using the catalog of TCR beta chain sequences. A later analysis assigned V and J genes by comparing TCR nucleotide sequences with IMGT/GENE-DB human TR gene sequences. The TCRdist pipeline was used in a later analysis to assign CDR3 sequences and most-parsimonious VDJ recombination scenarios. In a later analysis, each TCR beta chain was defined by its CDR3 amino acid sequence together with its V-gene family, and reads without a unique V-gene family were excluded. In a later analysis, fewer than 650 highly shared, low-generation-probability nucleotide sequences were removed to address suspected cross-contamination and a sequencing artifact. In a later analysis, a clonal expansion index was calculated for each public chain from normalized within-repertoire ranks of inferred template counts. In a later analysis, generation probabilities were computed using a VDJ recombination model fitted to out-of-frame rearrangements, and the results were checked against IGoR. Hypergeometric tests were used in a later analysis to score TCR-TCR, TCR-HLA and TCR-CMV co-occurrence, with a repertoire-size bias correction applied to the TCR pairs. In a later analysis, false discovery rates were estimated by permuting HLA or CMV assignments 20 times. In a later analysis, co-occurring TCRs were grouped using DBSCAN, and TCRdist sequence similarity was added for clustering within HLA-allele-positive subsets. Repertoires with fewer than 30,000 or more than 120,000 public chains, plus five repertoires with anomalous nucleotide sharing, were excluded from co-occurrence clustering. Not all clones reach the TCRdb copy of this immuneACCESS table, which keeps in-frame sequences only. Checked studies attribute under half of the gap to unresolved V genes and leave the rest unexplained. The V and J calls and clone size come from that table; D and trimming were worked out from the DNA. The sample records 150,000 to 200,000 clones, over 75% of which are singletons. The top ten constitute 2.5% to 3.5% of the sample.

Relative to germline, V is missing 1 base and J is missing 5 bases, with 11 bases of the junction outside any gene match. From the cysteine up to the phenylalanine, the CDR3 has a length of 17 residues. Only the CDR3 region is kept as DNA, spanning 51 bases read in frame from base 1. The CDR1 and CDR2 encoded by the germline V gene are LGHNA and YNFKEQ. The cohort comprised around 690 healthy bone marrow donors. Cohort members were all nominally healthy when sampled, although unrecorded immune exposures were likely present. The donor tested CMV seronegative, placing the donor among the 352 seronegative members of the cohort. Each donor provided a peripheral blood sample, and peripheral blood mononuclear cells were used for TCR beta sequencing. The Qiagen DNeasy Blood Extraction Kit was used to extract genomic DNA from the blood cell samples. Points the paper makes about the study in general: Most TCR sequences were observed very rarely across donors, whereas some public TCRs were present in many individuals. In a later genetic analysis, fewer N-insertions in productive TCRs were reported among donors in an Asian-associated ancestry cluster than the roughly 700-donor mean. In this cohort, only TCR beta chains were sequenced, and detectable features were limited by the absence of alpha or paired-chain data. Several of the top co-occurrence clusters appeared to be linked to parvovirus B19, influenza, CMV and Epstein-Barr virus, according to a later analysis. Presence/absence analyses assumed roughly uniform sequencing depth across donors, an assumption that may not hold. According to a later analysis, most CMV-associated TCR beta chains appeared to be HLA-restricted, and the HLA associations seemed to be driven largely by CMV exposure. In vitro tests confirmed that a few of the cytomegalovirus-associated TCR beta chains recognize cytomegalovirus antigens. Because counts were too low, 15 to 20 rarely observed V segments, including chromosome 9 orphons, were left out of the earlier analysis of approximately 500 of the donors. For the cohort, immune exposure information was limited to CMV serostatus. A later analysis found that HLA-associated TCR beta chains were more clonally expanded and had lower generation probabilities than equally common non-associated chains. According to the authors, the approach could potentially be generalized to other disease states and immunological phenotypes. A later analysis found that TCR association rates varied across HLA loci, with DRB1 alleles showing the most associated TCRs and HLA-C alleles the fewest. V-gene and J-gene trimming of TCR beta chains was associated with a missense DCLRE1C variant in a later genetic analysis, and the association was replicated in an independent cohort. The 87-base-pair reads could not distinguish some IMGT-functional V segments, including TRBV6-2 and TRBV6-3, so those segments were excluded. Because HLA typing was unavailable for some donors at each locus, only the typed subset was used in association tests. Correlated functional status among segregating V segments might reflect linkage disequilibrium, but an unknown experimental factor could not be ruled out. When HLA alleles, especially DR and DQ, strongly co-occurred, TCR associations were difficult to assign to individual alleles. In the study, some 180 TCR beta chains were listed as associated with cytomegalovirus. A further reported finding was that TCR beta sequences accurately predicted the HLA-A and HLA-B alleles for most subjects in the first cohort. In an earlier analysis of fewer than 700 of the donors, most TCR beta V segments appeared in productive rearrangements about 87% or about 30% of the time, broadly matching IMGT annotations. In a later analysis, some 18,000 TCR beta sequences were associated with specific HLA alleles at a false discovery rate of 0.05. A cluster of highly shared sequence variants was judged likely to be a technical artifact of the sequencing pipeline. In both the original and validation cohorts, the classifier was reported to diagnose cytomegalovirus status with high specificity and sensitivity.

As to this clone: The antigen it recognizes is unknown. Base qualities are not at hand, and no much larger clone is one base apart.

The sequence joins TRBV4-2 to TRBJ1-2, with 9 junctional bases fitting TRBD1. The sequenced sample consisted of PBMCs. The receptor was derived from a female donor in good health and CMV-seronegative. Here the CDR3 is given as CASSQAAGQGGTYGYTF. The DNA reads as follows: TGTGCCAGCAGCCAAGCTGCGGGACAGGGAGGAACTTATGGCTACACCTTC.